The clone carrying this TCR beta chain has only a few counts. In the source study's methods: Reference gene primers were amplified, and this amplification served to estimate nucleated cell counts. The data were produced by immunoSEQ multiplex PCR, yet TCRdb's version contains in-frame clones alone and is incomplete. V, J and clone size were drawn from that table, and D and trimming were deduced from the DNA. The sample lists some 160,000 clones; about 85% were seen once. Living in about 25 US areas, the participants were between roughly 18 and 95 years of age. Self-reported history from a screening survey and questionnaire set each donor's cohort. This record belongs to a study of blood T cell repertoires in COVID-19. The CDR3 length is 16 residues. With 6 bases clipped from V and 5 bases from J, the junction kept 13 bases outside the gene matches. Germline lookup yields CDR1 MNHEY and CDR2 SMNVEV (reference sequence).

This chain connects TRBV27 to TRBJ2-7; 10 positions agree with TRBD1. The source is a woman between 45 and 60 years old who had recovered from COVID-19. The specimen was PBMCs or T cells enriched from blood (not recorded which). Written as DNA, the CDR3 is TGTGCCAGCAGGAGACGACCGGGACAGGGGAACCACGAGCAGTACTTC. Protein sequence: CASRRRPGQGNHEQYF.